This TCR beta chain was sequenced for a study of blood T cell repertoires in COVID-19. Overall study: Specimens from acute and convalescent COVID-19 originated in the United States, Italy and Spain. From T cells, B-cell-depleted T cells, or PBMCs came the material, which was cDNA or gDNA.

As processed by the authors: From reference gene primer amplification, estimates of nucleated cell counts were derived. TCRdb keeps only in-frame clones here, not all; method: immunoSEQ multiplex PCR. The D gene and trimming were derived from the DNA, and the V and J assignments and clone size from that table. The sample has roughly 200,000 clones; roughly 89% are singletons. The material sequenced was PBMCs or T cells enriched from blood (not recorded which). The source of this sequence is a woman aged 40-49 years with acute COVID-19.

The CDR3 region is CATSSGGAQYF. CDR3 coding DNA: TGTGCCACAAGCTCCGGGGGGGCCCAGTACTTC. This chain links TRBV7-2 with TRBJ2-5, with 8 bases identical to TRBD2. Germline loops: CDR1 SGHTA, CDR2 FQGNSA. CDR3 length equals 11 residues. The ends lost 10 bases at V and 9 bases at J; junction bases unmatched: 7.